Shown below are 4 T cell receptor beta chains from a single sample sequenced in a study of T-cell reconstitution after alpha-beta-depleted transplantation in children. Unique molecular identifiers featured in how the TCRbeta library was prepared. TCRdb independently ran MiXCR on the PCR reads; one entry per CDR3 protein. The sample yields more than 550,000 distinct CDR3 sequences, roughly a tenth seen once. The specimen was PBMCs from the stem cell graft donor, collected from the stem cell graft. The receptors originated from a human donor who donated a stem cell graft to a child with acute myeloid leukemia.

Many counts were recorded for this clonotype. This sequence joins TRBV5-1 and TRBJ2-3; the match to TRBD2 covers 10 bases. In germline, CDR1 is SGHRS, CDR2 YFSETQ. The CDR3 has 13 residues. The trim removed 7 bases at V and 5 bases at J, leaving 4 bases unmatched. Written as DNA, the CDR3 is TGCGCCAGCCTCCTAGCGGGAGAAGATACGCAGTATTTT. Protein: CASLLAGEDTQYF.

This clonotype was detected many times. The chain employs TRBV7-2 and TRBJ1-3; D might be TRBD1 (5 bases). This CDR3 contains 16 residues. Trimming took off 1 base at V and 9 bases at J, with 19 bases between the two ends. CDR1 and CDR2 (germline): SGHTA, FQGNSA. As DNA, the CDR3 is TGTGCCAGCAGCTTAGTAACTGGCGGGGCGCGGGCCACCATATATTTT. Encoded protein: CASSLVTGGARATIYF.

This clonotype was recorded many times. The V and J genes are TRBV7-9 and TRBJ2-7; TRBD2 is a possible D gene (5 bases). Germline V CDR1 and CDR2: SEHNR, FQNEAQ (reference sequence). The CDR3 spans 14 residues. The V end lost 8 bases, the J end lost 5 bases, and 19 bases lay between the germline ends. CDR3 residues: CASSPYTSHNEQYF. The CDR3 DNA reads TGTGCCAGCTCCCCTTACACTAGTCATAACGAGCAGTACTTC.

The chain uses TRBV20-1 and TRBJ2-5, with D unresolved. Germline-derived CDR1 and CDR2 are DFQATT and SNEGSKA (reference sequence). V was cut by 2 bases and J by 1 base, with 14 bases left in between. This CDR3 comprises 15 residues. In DNA form, the CDR3 reads TGCAGTGCTAGAAGCGTTGGGCGGCCCCAAGAGACCCAGTACTTC. Translating gives CSARSVGRPQETQYF.